This section outlines one T cell receptor beta chain sequence together with its context. The antigen this receptor binds is unknown. Base quality data are lacking; no much larger clone is found one base away. Trimming at the junction amounts to 8 bases on V and 5 bases on J, and the germline ends lie 16 bases apart. The CDR3, cysteine through phenylalanine, is 13 amino acids long. Only the CDR3 part of the read is kept: 39 bases, read in frame from the first base. The germline V gene (reference sequence) provides CDR1 LGHDT and CDR2 YNNKEL. Collaborating institutions collected whole blood in K2EDTA tubes following their own protocols. For TCRbeta analysis, collaborators shipped samples in one of three forms: frozen whole blood, isolated PBMCs, or DNA extracted from either of those sample types. TCRbeta CDR3 regions were amplified from genomic DNA by means of the immunoSEQ Assay, a bias-controlled multiplex PCR. For the original study's pipeline: Nucleated cell counts per sample were estimated from amplification of reference gene primers within the assay. To quantify the absolute abundance of each unique TCRbeta CDR3 rearrangement, sequence reads were collapsed and filtered. Productive Simpson clonality was computed per sample as the square root of Simpson's diversity index over productive rearrangements. Drawn from immuneACCESS, this table holds only the in-frame rearrangements with V and J called that TCRdb kept. Clones are partly lost; checked studies trace under half to an unresolved V gene and leave the rest unexplained. That table gives V, J and clone size, and the DNA gave D and trimming. This sample comprises under 85,000 clones, approximately 90% of them detected only once. About 14% of the sample lies in the top ten.

The sample comes from a study of blood T cell repertoires in COVID-19 (dated by TCRdb to 2019 to 2021). Background on the whole study: Collaborator samples came from the United States, Italy and Spain and covered acute and convalescent phases of COVID-19. The material from the prospective study consisted of cDNA or gDNA derived from T cells, B-cell-depleted T cells, or PBMCs. Subjects who had been exposed to COVID-19, were actively infected with it, or had recovered from it provided the deeply sampled blood TCRbeta repertoires that made up the dataset. A freely available public database, intended as a resource for researchers studying the immune response to SARS-CoV-2, is where the repertoires were released. The samples were drawn from the first 160 participants of the ongoing ImmuneRACE study and from 950 to 1,500 subjects provided by 6 global collaborators. The sample metadata nearly always contained a de-identified subject ID, COVID-19 status, age in years and sex. Where available, HLA class I and class II types were taken from metadata supplied by the sample provider and were not determined by assay-based typing. Overall study results and their limits: The amount of clinical and demographic metadata varied by source and participant and was provided uncurated.

Sequenced: peripheral blood. This sequence was found in a man in his sixties or seventies with active or convalescent COVID-19. This chain joins TRBV3-1 (or the pseudogene TRBV3-2) to TRBJ2-7, with TRBD1 tentatively as D gene (6 bases match). The nucleotide sequence reads as follows: TGTGCCAGCGGACAATTCGCAGGGGACGAGCAGTACTTC. It is translated as CASGQFAGDEQYF.